This T cell receptor beta chain stems from a study of blood T cell repertoires in COVID-19. The overall study: PBMCs, B-cell-depleted T cells, or T cells were the source of the cDNA or gDNA that made up the material.

Trimming stripped 0 bases from V and 10 bases from J, with 16 bases between. CDR3 length equals 16 residues. CDR1 is MGHDK and CDR2 is SYGVNS in the germline V gene. The assay was immunoSEQ multiplex PCR, and TCRdb's table has in-frame clones only and misses some. The sample yields roughly 270,000 clones, nearly 90% seen once. Specimen: peripheral blood. This TCR was sampled from a man aged 18-30 years with active or convalescent COVID-19. The rearrangement links TRBV25-1 to TRBJ1-6; the D gene is possibly TRBD1 (6 bases). The DNA for the CDR3 is TGTGCCAGCAGTGAATACGACAGGACACCCGCATCACCCCTCCACTTT. Translation: CASSEYDRTPASPLHF.